A few counts support the clone carrying this TCR beta chain. What it recognizes is unknown. A universal primer binding site was introduced by template switching. The final cDNA contained unique molecular identifiers. TCRdb processed the 5' RACE reads anew with MiXCR; each CDR3 protein has one entry. The table has fewer than 550,000 distinct CDR3 sequences, approximately 16% seen once. The data derive from a study of identical twins. Study-level findings and limits: There were fewer insertions in abundant cord blood beta clonotypes, but memory repertoires showed no such pattern. Twin pairs' shared out-of-frame alpha sequences were enriched in low generation probability.

The CDR3 has 14 residues. Per the germline V gene, CDR1 is MDHEN and CDR2 is SYDVKM. With V trimmed by 6 bases and J by 8 bases, 12 bases remained unmatched. A further study also used this sample, focusing on yellow fever vaccine responses in identical twins.

This receptor was taken from a woman under 30 in good health. The rearrangement joins TRBV28 to TRBJ1-2, with TRBD1 identical over 7 bases. Sequenced input: CD4+ T cells sorted from blood. CDR3 nucleotides: TGTGCCAGCAGACAACTCGACAGGGTCGACGGCTACACCTTC. Residues: CASRQLDRVDGYTF.